This T cell receptor (beta chain) was sequenced during a study of blood T cell repertoires in COVID-19. Study at large: From the United States, Italy and Spain came samples of acute and convalescent COVID-19. From T cells, B-cell-depleted T cells, or PBMCs came the material, which was cDNA or gDNA.

Recruited during active infection, patients (from Seattle) were subsequently followed longitudinally. Per the authors' pipeline: Amplification with reference gene primers provided the estimates of nucleated cell counts. Here immunoSEQ multiplex PCR was the method, and the copy in TCRdb shows in-frame clones only, minus some. Clone size and the V and J calls come from that table; the DNA yielded D and trimming. Of over 250,000 clones in the sample, approximately 84% were seen once. From germline, CDR1 is MNHEY and CDR2 SMNVEV (reference sequence). V gave up 4 bases and J gave up 10 bases; unmatched junction bases: 11. This CDR3 region has 16 residues. This clone was seen a few times.

The TCR sequence derives from a human donor with COVID-19, enrolled during active disease. The donor label of this sample is uncertain. The J gene is TRBJ2-1, the V gene TRBV27; 12 bases agree with TRBD2. The sequenced material came from peripheral blood. CDR3 DNA: TGTGCCAGCAGTTCTCGGACTAGCGGGAAGATTTACGAGCAGTTCTTC. Translation gives CASSSRTSGKIYEQFF.